These T cell receptor beta chains were read from a single sample in a study of blood T cell repertoires in COVID-19. Measured with immunoSEQ multiplex PCR; TCRdb has only the in-frame clones, and not every one. The data show approximately 170,000 clones, roughly four fifths seen once. The sample consisted of peripheral blood. The receptors originated from a man aged 40-49 years who had recovered from COVID-19. Each CDR3 is given with its conserved first and last residue. A D gene is named only where the DNA matches it firmly. The size field is filled for only some rows; it gives once, few, many or a size class.

v_gene: TRBV5-6
d_gene: TRBD2
j_gene: TRBJ2-1
abundance: few
CDR3nt: TGTGCCAGCAGCTTGTCGGCAGCGGGAGTGCGCTATGAGCAGTTCTTC
CDR3aa: CASSLSAAGVRYEQFF

v_gene: TRBV7-9
d_gene: -
j_gene: TRBJ1-2
abundance: -
CDR3nt: TGTGCCAGCAGCTTGGAGGACGTGCGGGGCTACACCTTC
CDR3aa: CASSLEDVRGYTF

v_gene: TRBV3-1/TRBV3-2
d_gene: TRBD1
j_gene: TRBJ2-7
abundance: -
CDR3nt: TGTGCCAGCAGCCAAGATCGGACAGGGGGTGAACAGTACTTC
CDR3aa: CASSQDRTGGEQYF

v_gene: TRBV28
d_gene: -
j_gene: TRBJ1-5
abundance: -
CDR3nt: TGTGCCAGCAGTTTTATGCGTCAGCCCCAGCATTTT
CDR3aa: CASSFMRQPQHF

v_gene: TRBV11-2
d_gene: -
j_gene: TRBJ2-2
abundance: -
CDR3nt: TGTGCCAGCAGCCCCCTCACCGGGGAGCTGTTTTTT
CDR3aa: CASSPLTGELFF

v_gene: TRBV2
d_gene: -
j_gene: TRBJ1-2
abundance: -
CDR3nt: TGTGCCAGCAGTGAATTAGGGGGTGGCTACACCTTC
CDR3aa: CASSELGGGYTF

v_gene: TRBV4-3
d_gene: -
j_gene: TRBJ2-7
abundance: -
CDR3nt: TGCGCCAGCAGCCAAGATCGCGCTAGCCGCGAGCAGTACTTC
CDR3aa: CASSQDRASREQYF

v_gene: TRBV7-6
d_gene: -
j_gene: TRBJ2-5
abundance: -
CDR3nt: TGTGCCAGCAGCCTAGAACTCCGAGGAGAGACCCAGTACTTC
CDR3aa: CASSLELRGETQYF

v_gene: TRBV7-9
d_gene: TRBD2
j_gene: TRBJ2-1
abundance: few
CDR3nt: TGTGCCAGCAGACGACTAGCGGGGGCGGATGAGCAGTTCTTC
CDR3aa: CASRRLAGADEQFF

v_gene: TRBV10-3
d_gene: -
j_gene: TRBJ2-2
abundance: -
CDR3nt: TGTGCCATCAGTGAACTACGCGGGGAGCTGTTTTTT
CDR3aa: CAISELRGELFF

v_gene: TRBV6-2/TRBV6-3
d_gene: -
j_gene: TRBJ2-3
abundance: -
CDR3nt: TGTGCCAGCAGTTACCACTTCACAGATACGCAGTATTTT
CDR3aa: CASSYHFTDTQYF

v_gene: TRBV9
d_gene: TRBD1
j_gene: TRBJ1-2
abundance: once
CDR3nt: TGTGCCAGCAGCGTAGAGGACAGGGGTCCCAGCTACACCTTC
CDR3aa: CASSVEDRGPSYTF

v_gene: TRBV7-3
d_gene: TRBD1
j_gene: TRBJ2-5
abundance: -
CDR3nt: TGTGCCAGCAGTCATATCCGGGACAGGGGAGAGACCCAGTACTTC
CDR3aa: CASSHIRDRGETQYF

v_gene: TRBV7-9
d_gene: -
j_gene: TRBJ1-1
abundance: -
CDR3nt: TGTGCCAGCAGCTTAGTGTACGGGGATCGAGCTTTCTTT
CDR3aa: CASSLVYGDRAFF

v_gene: TRBV19
d_gene: TRBD1
j_gene: TRBJ1-6
abundance: -
CDR3nt: TGTGCCAGTAGTGATCGACAGGGTAATTCACCCCTCCACTTT
CDR3aa: CASSDRQGNSPLHF

v_gene: TRBV27
d_gene: TRBD1
j_gene: TRBJ1-2
abundance: few
CDR3nt: TGTGCCAGCAGTTTAGTACAGGGGAACTATGGCTACACCTTC
CDR3aa: CASSLVQGNYGYTF

v_gene: TRBV4-1
d_gene: TRBD2
j_gene: TRBJ2-7
abundance: -
CDR3nt: TGCGCCAGCAGCCAAGCGGGGCTAGCGGGGGGAACAGCCTACGAGCAGTACTTC
CDR3aa: CASSQAGLAGGTAYEQYF

v_gene: TRBV24-1
d_gene: TRBD1
j_gene: TRBJ1-4
abundance: -
CDR3nt: TGTGCCACCAGAGGGGGCGTTAGGATTGAAAAACTGTTTTTT
CDR3aa: CATRGGVRIEKLFF

v_gene: TRBV6-5
d_gene: TRBD1
j_gene: TRBJ1-3
abundance: -
CDR3nt: TGTGCCAGCAGCCCCGGGACAGCTGGAAACACCATATATTTT
CDR3aa: CASSPGTAGNTIYF

v_gene: TRBV18
d_gene: -
j_gene: TRBJ2-2
abundance: -
CDR3nt: TGTGCCAGCTCACCAAATTCACTAACGAACACCGGGGAGCTGTTTTTT
CDR3aa: CASSPNSLTNTGELFF

v_gene: TRBV29-1
d_gene: TRBD1
j_gene: TRBJ2-2
abundance: -
CDR3nt: TGCAGCGTTGAATCGCCTTTACAGGGGATCACCGGGGAGCTGTTTTTT
CDR3aa: CSVESPLQGITGELFF

v_gene: TRBV6-5
d_gene: -
j_gene: TRBJ1-6
abundance: -
CDR3nt: TGTGCCAGCAGTTACATCAGCTCCTATAATTCACCCCTCCACTTT
CDR3aa: CASSYISSYNSPLHF

v_gene: TRBV5-3
d_gene: TRBD1
j_gene: TRBJ1-6
abundance: -
CDR3nt: TGTGCCAGAAGCTTGGGGACAGGGGAAGGTTCACCCCTCCACTTT
CDR3aa: CARSLGTGEGSPLHF

v_gene: TRBV19
d_gene: -
j_gene: TRBJ1-1
abundance: -
CDR3nt: TGTGCCAGTAGTATAGGCCCAGGCACTGAAGCTTTCTTT
CDR3aa: CASSIGPGTEAFF

v_gene: TRBV10-3
d_gene: -
j_gene: TRBJ1-1
abundance: once
CDR3nt: TGTGCCATCACCCCAAACAGCAACACTGAAGCTTTCTTT
CDR3aa: CAITPNSNTEAFF

v_gene: TRBV6-2/TRBV6-3
d_gene: -
j_gene: TRBJ2-1
abundance: -
CDR3nt: TGTGCCAGCAGCCTCCTAGGGGCAGGGATCAATGAGCAGTTCTTC
CDR3aa: CASSLLGAGINEQFF

v_gene: TRBV4-3
d_gene: -
j_gene: TRBJ2-7
abundance: many
CDR3nt: TGCGCCAGCAGCCAAGACGGCTACGAGCAGTACTTC
CDR3aa: CASSQDGYEQYF

v_gene: TRBV27
d_gene: TRBD2
j_gene: TRBJ2-7
abundance: -
CDR3nt: TGTGCCAGCAAGACTAGCGGTACCTACGAGCAGTACTTC
CDR3aa: CASKTSGTYEQYF

v_gene: TRBV9
d_gene: -
j_gene: TRBJ1-1
abundance: -
CDR3nt: TGTGCCAGCAGCGCTTCCGGGACATCGAACACTGAAGCTTTCTTT
CDR3aa: CASSASGTSNTEAFF